The 17 T cell receptor beta chains in this list originate from one sample, sequenced in a study of CD8 T cells in Susac syndrome. Reverse transcription of 0.5 to 1 ug RNA was carried out with random hexamers. TCRdb re-derived calls from the immunoSEQ multiplex PCR reads in MiXCR, one entry per CDR3 protein. The table lists around 200,000 distinct CDR3 sequences, around 94% of them singletons. Sequencing used CD4+ T cells from PBMCs. These TCRs come from a human donor with Susac syndrome.

The chain combines TRBV20-1 with TRBJ1-4, with D maybe TRBD1 (5 bases). The CDR3 is 12 residues long. Trimming pared 6 bases from V and 6 bases from J, leaving 11 bases between. Germline-derived CDR1 and CDR2 are DFQATT and SNEGSKA (reference sequence). For the CDR3, the DNA is TGCAGTGCACCGGGCAGGGATGAAAAACTGTTTTTT. This sequence encodes CSAPGRDEKLFF.

The gene calls are TRBV11-2 and TRBJ2-6; D call uncertain. Germline CDR1 SGHAT, CDR2 FQNNGV. Trimming cost V 4 bases and J 0 bases, with 16 bases left between them. The CDR3 is 18 residues long. CDR3 residues: CASSSLRHADSGANVLTF. The CDR3 bases are TGTGCCAGCAGCTCACTTCGACACGCAGACTCTGGGGCCAACGTCCTGACTTTC.

The genes are TRBV20-1 and TRBJ1-5; D perhaps matches TRBD1 (5 bases). CDR3 size: 15 residues. The V gene's germline CDR1 is DFQATT and CDR2 SNEGSKA (reference sequence). The V end was cut by 0 bases, the J end by 1 base, with 10 bases between. CDR3 amino acids: CSARESGGSNQPQHF. The DNA for the CDR3 is TGCAGTGCTAGAGAGTCGGGGGGGAGCAATCAGCCCCAGCATTTT.

V is TRBV19 and J is TRBJ2-1; D might be TRBD2 (6 bases). With 6 bases removed from V and 5 bases from J, the gap between germline ends came to 14 bases. This CDR3 is 14 amino acids long. From germline, CDR1 is LNHDA and CDR2 SQIVND (reference sequence). The DNA for the CDR3 is TGTGCCAGTAGATCGGGACTCGAAAACAATGAGCAGTTCTTC. It codes for CASRSGLENNEQFF.

The chain has TRBV14 and TRBJ2-1; 15 bases line up with TRBD2. Germline CDR1 is SGHDN and CDR2 is FVKESK. The CDR3 spans 17 residues. The junction had 11 bases not matched to a gene; V was cut back by 4 bases and J by 10 bases. For the CDR3, the DNA is TGTGCCAGCAGCCCAAGGGTACCGGGACTAGCGGGGGGAGAGCAGTTCTTC. This codes for CASSPRVPGLAGGEQFF.

The rearrangement uses TRBV4-2 and TRBJ2-5; 9 bases line up with TRBD1. The CDR3 is 15 residues long. In germline, CDR1 is LGHNA, CDR2 YNFKEQ. The junction had 3 bases not matched to a gene; V was cut back by 3 bases and J by 1 base. CDR3 DNA: TGTGCCAGCAGCCACTCGACAGGGGGCCAAGAGACCCAGTACTTC. This codes for CASSHSTGGQETQYF.

The count of this clonotype is one. The rearrangement uses TRBV25-1 and TRBJ1-6, with D unresolved. The CDR3 is 17 amino acids. Germline values: CDR1 MGHDK, CDR2 SYGVNS. Between the trimmed V and J ends, which lost 3 bases and 5 bases, there was a span of 17 bases. In nucleotides, the CDR3 is TGTGCCAGCAGTGAGGATCTTTTTTGGGATGATAATTCACCCCTCCACTTT. Residues: CASSEDLFWDDNSPLHF.

The CDR3 nucleotides are TGTGCCAGCAGTTCCCTCAGCATCAGCTATGAGCAGTTCTTC. This codes for CASSSLSISYEQFF. The rearrangement joins TRBV28 to TRBJ2-1; D remains unclear. The V gene's germline CDR1 is MDHEN and CDR2 SYDVKM. The CDR3 length is 14 residues. V lost 4 bases and J 8 bases, leaving 15 bases between the germline ends.

The chain is built from TRBV28 and TRBJ2-4, with 7 bases lining up with TRBD1. The germline V gene encodes CDR1 MDHEN and CDR2 SYDVKM. V gave up 5 bases and J gave up 0 bases; unmatched junction bases: 7. This CDR3 is 16 amino acids long. Written as DNA, the CDR3 is TGTGCCAGCAGTGGGCCAGGGGGATTAGCCAAAAACATTCAGTACTTC. Amino acids: CASSGPGGLAKNIQYF.

The chain is built from TRBV5-1 and TRBJ1-4, with 8 positions matching TRBD1. With 4 bases clipped from V and 8 bases from J, the junction kept 7 bases outside the gene matches. From germline, CDR1 is SGHRS and CDR2 YFSETQ. This CDR3 has 14 residues. The CDR3 DNA reads as TGCGCCAGCAGCCACCAGGGGGCGCGAGAAAAACTGTTTTTT. It codes for CASSHQGAREKLFF. Supplemented by reference TRBV5-1 and TRBJ1-4, the full variable domain reads KAGVTQTPRYLIKTRGQQVTLSCSPISGHRSVSWYQQTPGQGLQFLFEYFSETQRNKGNFPGRFSGRQFSNSRSEMNVSTLELGDSALYLCASSHQGAREKLFFGSGTQLSVL.

The chain is built from TRBV9 and TRBJ1-6; 8 bases line up with TRBD1. Germline V gene sequence: CDR1 SGDLS, CDR2 YYNGEE. The CDR3 extends over 14 amino acids. The junction had 7 bases not matched to a gene; V was cut back by 6 bases and J by 8 bases. CDR3 region: CASTRTGPHSPLHF. Written as DNA, the CDR3 is TGTGCCAGCACAAGGACAGGGCCACATTCACCCCTCCACTTT.

This chain links TRBV4-1 with TRBJ1-4; D remains ambiguous. The CDR3 length is 15 residues. Germline assignment: CDR1 MGHRA and CDR2 YSYEKL. The V end was cut by 7 bases, the J end by 0 bases, with 12 bases between. The CDR3 bases are TGCGCCAGCAACGACGGAAGATCAACTAATGAAAAACTGTTTTTT. Translation: CASNDGRSTNEKLFF.

The rearrangement joins TRBV29-1 to TRBJ2-7, with a possible D match to TRBD2 (6 bases). The CDR3 is 12 amino acids. Trimming cost V 4 bases and J 4 bases, with 11 bases left between them. Looked up from germline, CDR1 is SQVTM and CDR2 is ANQGSEA. The CDR3: CSVVGRYYEQYF. CDR3 in DNA: TGCAGCGTTGTCGGGAGATATTACGAGCAGTACTTC.

This chain uses TRBV9 with TRBJ2-2; D ambiguous. Germline V CDR1 and CDR2: SGDLS, YYNGEE. Trimming removed 2 bases from V and 7 bases from J, with 6 bases in between. CDR3 length: 12 residues. This CDR3 reads CASSVWSGELFF. The CDR3 DNA reads as TGTGCCAGCAGCGTGTGGAGCGGGGAGCTGTTTTTT.

This rearrangement joins TRBV6-6 to TRBJ2-1; tentative D call: TRBD1 (6 bases). The CDR3 has 14 amino acids. The germline V gene encodes CDR1 MNHNY and CDR2 SVGAGI (reference sequence). V was shortened by 6 bases and J by 6 bases, with 15 bases between the two germline ends. CDR3 region: CASSYRQVSNEQFF. DNA for the CDR3: TGTGCCAGCAGCTATCGACAGGTCTCCAATGAGCAGTTCTTC.

This clonotype was seen a few times. This chain links TRBV3-1 with TRBJ2-7; no clear D. From germline, CDR1 is LGHDT and CDR2 YNNKEL (reference sequence). Trimming pared 1 base from V and 4 bases from J, leaving 8 bases between. This CDR3 is 13 amino acids long. The DNA for the CDR3 is TGTGCCAGCAGCCAAGGCAGTCTGTACGAGCAGTACTTC. Translation gives CASSQGSLYEQYF.

This clonotype came up a few times. The chain is built from TRBV28 and TRBJ2-1; no firm D call. V was pared by 5 bases and J by 4 bases, with 6 bases between. The CDR3 covers 12 residues. The germline gives CDR1 MDHEN, CDR2 SYDVKM. The CDR3 region has the DNA TGTGCCAGCAGTCTCCCTTACAATGAGCAGTTCTTC. Translation gives CASSLPYNEQFF.